This T cell receptor beta chain was profiled in a study of cytomegalovirus exposure and HLA in healthy donors. Both 60 Vbeta primers and 13 Jbeta primers went into the PCR. The data were produced by immunoSEQ multiplex PCR, yet TCRdb's version contains in-frame clones alone and is incomplete. The data hold 170,000 or so clones, with roughly 80% observed a single time. The CDR3 loop spans 13 amino acids. Germline V gene sequence: CDR1 WSHSY, CDR2 SAAADI. Trimming at V came to 1 base and at J to 15 bases, leaving 6 bases not matched to a gene. The rearrangement uses TRBV10-2 and TRBJ2-1, with 10 bases fitting TRBD2. The sequenced sample consisted of PBMCs. This TCR derives from a woman aged 40 to 49 in good health and CMV-seronegative. The DNA of the CDR3 is TGCGCCAGCAGTGAGTTAGCGGGGGGCCGTCGGTTCTTC. This sequence encodes CASSELAGGRRFF.